This T cell receptor (beta chain) was identified in a study of T cells in Graves' hyperthyroidism and ophthalmopathy. J was trimmed by 1 base and V by 7 bases; bases with no gene match: 6. Germline V gene sequence: CDR1 MNHEY, CDR2 SVGEGT. The length of the CDR3 is 14 residues. RNA transcripts served as the template for amplifying TCR beta CDR3 regions. The TCR CDR3 first-round RT-PCR relied on the HTBI primer set. TCRdb used MiXCR to reprocess the multiplex PCR reads, holding one entry per CDR3 protein. The sample holds around 200,000 distinct CDR3 sequences, over 15% seen once. This clonotype has a count of ten or more.

This clonotype was sampled from a woman in her 50s with Graves' hyperthyroidism. Input material: blood. The rearrangement links TRBV6-2 or TRBV6-3 to TRBJ1-1, with 7 bases fitting TRBD1. The CDR3 DNA reads TGTGCCAGCAACAGACAGGGTAAGAACACTGAAGCTTTCTTT. This codes for CASNRQGKNTEAFF.